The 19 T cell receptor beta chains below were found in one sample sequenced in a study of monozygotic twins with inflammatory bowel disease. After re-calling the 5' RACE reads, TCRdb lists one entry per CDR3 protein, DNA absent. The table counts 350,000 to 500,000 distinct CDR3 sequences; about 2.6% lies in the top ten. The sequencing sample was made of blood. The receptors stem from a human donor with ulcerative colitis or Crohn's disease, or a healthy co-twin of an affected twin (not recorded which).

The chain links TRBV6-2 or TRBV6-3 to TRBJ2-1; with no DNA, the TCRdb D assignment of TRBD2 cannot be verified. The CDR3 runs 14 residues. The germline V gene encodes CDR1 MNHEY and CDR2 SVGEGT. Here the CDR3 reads CASGSRSSYNEQFF.

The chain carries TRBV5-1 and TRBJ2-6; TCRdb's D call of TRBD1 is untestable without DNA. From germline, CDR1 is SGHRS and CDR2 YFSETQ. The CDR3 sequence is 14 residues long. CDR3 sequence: CASSPASGANVLTF. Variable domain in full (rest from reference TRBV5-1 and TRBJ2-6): KAGVTQTPRYLIKTRGQQVTLSCSPISGHRSVSWYQQTPGQGLQFLFEYFSETQRNKGNFPGRFSGRQFSNSRSEMNVSTLELGDSALYLCASSPASGANVLTFGAGSRLTVL.

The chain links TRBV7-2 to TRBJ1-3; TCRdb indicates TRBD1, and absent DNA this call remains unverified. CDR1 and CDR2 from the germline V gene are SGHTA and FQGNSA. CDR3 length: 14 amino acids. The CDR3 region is CASSAGTGSLAIYF.

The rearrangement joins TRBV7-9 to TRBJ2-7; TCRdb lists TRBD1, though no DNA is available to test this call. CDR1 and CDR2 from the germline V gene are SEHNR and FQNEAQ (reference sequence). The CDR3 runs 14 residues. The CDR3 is CASSLRGVVDEQYF.

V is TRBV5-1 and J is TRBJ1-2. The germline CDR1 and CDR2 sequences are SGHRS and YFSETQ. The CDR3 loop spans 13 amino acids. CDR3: CASSLRRSYGYTF.

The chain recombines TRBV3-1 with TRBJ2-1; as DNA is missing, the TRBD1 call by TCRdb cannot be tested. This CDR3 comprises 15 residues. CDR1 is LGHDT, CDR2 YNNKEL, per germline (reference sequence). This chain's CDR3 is CASSLAGSTYNEQFF.

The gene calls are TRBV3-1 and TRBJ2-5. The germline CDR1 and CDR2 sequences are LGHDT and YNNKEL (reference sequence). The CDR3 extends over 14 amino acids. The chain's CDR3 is CASSLSAAGETQYF.

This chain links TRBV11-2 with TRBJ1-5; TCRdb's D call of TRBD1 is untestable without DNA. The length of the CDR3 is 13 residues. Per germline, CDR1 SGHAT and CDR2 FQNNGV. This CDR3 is CASTGGAGQPQHF.

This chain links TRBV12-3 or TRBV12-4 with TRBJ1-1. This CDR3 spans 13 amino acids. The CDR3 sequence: CASSLGMSQGAFF.

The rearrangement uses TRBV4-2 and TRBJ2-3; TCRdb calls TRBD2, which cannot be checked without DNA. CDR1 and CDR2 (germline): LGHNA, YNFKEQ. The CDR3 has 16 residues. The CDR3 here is CASSQDAAGSTDTQYF.

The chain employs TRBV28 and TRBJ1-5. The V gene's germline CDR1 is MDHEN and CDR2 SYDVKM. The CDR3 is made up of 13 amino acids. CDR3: CASRIDVAQPQHF.

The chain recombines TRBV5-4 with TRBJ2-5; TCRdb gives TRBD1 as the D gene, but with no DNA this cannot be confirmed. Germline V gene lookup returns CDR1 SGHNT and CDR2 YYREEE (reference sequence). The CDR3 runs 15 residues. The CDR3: CASSLFTGFQETQYF.

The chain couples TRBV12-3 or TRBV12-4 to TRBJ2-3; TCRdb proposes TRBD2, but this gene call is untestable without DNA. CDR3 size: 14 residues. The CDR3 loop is CASRLAGGTDTQYF.

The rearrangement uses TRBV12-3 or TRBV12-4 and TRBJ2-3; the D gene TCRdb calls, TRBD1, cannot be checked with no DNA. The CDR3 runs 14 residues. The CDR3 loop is CASSWGQGSDTQYF.

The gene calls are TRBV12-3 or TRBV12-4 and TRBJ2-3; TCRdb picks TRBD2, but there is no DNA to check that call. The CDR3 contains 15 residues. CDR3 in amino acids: CASSLIAGLTDTQYF.

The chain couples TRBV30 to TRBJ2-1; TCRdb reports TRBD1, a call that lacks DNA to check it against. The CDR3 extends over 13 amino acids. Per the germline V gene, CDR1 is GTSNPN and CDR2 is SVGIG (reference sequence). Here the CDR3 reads CAWRTGFNNEQFF.

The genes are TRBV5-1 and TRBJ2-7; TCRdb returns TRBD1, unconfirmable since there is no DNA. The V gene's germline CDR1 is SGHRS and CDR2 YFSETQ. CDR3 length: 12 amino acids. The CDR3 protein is CASSGQFNEQYF.

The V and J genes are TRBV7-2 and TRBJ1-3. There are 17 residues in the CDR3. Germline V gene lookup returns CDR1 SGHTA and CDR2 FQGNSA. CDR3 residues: CASSSYQTAYSGNTIYF.

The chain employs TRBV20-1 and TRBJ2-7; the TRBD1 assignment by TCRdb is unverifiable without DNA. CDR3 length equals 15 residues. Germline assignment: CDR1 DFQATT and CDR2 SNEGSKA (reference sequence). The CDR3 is CSASFPGGAVYEQYF.